The entry below describes one TCR beta chain. The data were taken from a study of blood T cell repertoires in COVID-19. The wider study: The samples span acute and convalescent COVID-19 from the United States, Italy and Spain. The analysed material was cDNA or gDNA that came from T cells, B-cell-depleted T cells, or PBMCs.

In the original analysis: Counts of nucleated cells, estimated from reference gene primer amplification, were obtained. Method: immunoSEQ multiplex PCR; TCRdb's copy keeps in-frame clones and lacks some. The V and J calls and clone size were taken over from that table, and D and trimming were inferred from the DNA. The sample records approximately 120,000 clones, 84% being singletons. The germline V gene has CDR1 SGHRS and CDR2 YFSETQ. Trimming removed 3 bases from V and 4 bases from J, with 9 bases in between. This CDR3 region has 13 residues. The genes are TRBV5-1 and TRBJ2-3; no clear D gene. The sequence was collected from a woman older than 75 with active or convalescent COVID-19. The material sequenced was peripheral blood. The CDR3 bases are TGCGCCAGCAGCTCCCAGAGGTCAGATACGCAGTATTTT. Its translation is CASSSQRSDTQYF.